The TCR beta chain described here comes from a study of blood T cell repertoires in COVID-19. Overall study: PBMCs, B-cell-depleted T cells, or T cells provided the cDNA or gDNA that made up the material.

TCRdb's copy holds only in-frame clones and misses some; the assay was immunoSEQ multiplex PCR. This table has about 160,000 clones, approximately 95% appearing once. The V end was cut by 2 bases, the J end by 5 bases, with 15 bases between. Germline CDR1 and CDR2: LGHDT and YNNKEL (reference sequence). The CDR3 loop spans 15 amino acids. This receptor was taken from a woman between 45 and 60 years old with acute or convalescent COVID-19. The specimen sequenced was peripheral blood. The genes are TRBV3-1 (or the pseudogene TRBV3-2) and TRBJ1-1; the D gene is possibly TRBD1 (6 bases). CDR3 amino acids: CASSQSLIRGTEAFF. CDR3 in DNA: TGTGCCAGCAGCCAATCCCTCATTAGGGGGACTGAAGCTTTCTTT.